This T cell receptor beta chain derives from a study of regulatory T cells in long-lasting Graves disease. At least ten counts were recorded for this clonotype. The CDR3 is 14 residues long. V lost 7 bases to trimming and J lost 4 bases, with 14 bases between them. Time point in this sample: newly diagnosed GD, antithyroid drugs for less than 3 months. With RNA extracted from PBMCs as input, the TCR library was made. An endocrinology department in Xi'an, China, recruited the patients. To make TCR beta libraries, researchers used iRepertoire HTBI primers and Arm-PCR of CDR3 regions. Via MiXCR, TCRdb re-called the multiplex PCR reads, giving one row per CDR3 protein. The repertoire has around 230,000 distinct CDR3 sequences, about a sixth of them found once; the top ten carry approximately 24%.

The chain couples TRBV12-3 or TRBV12-4 to TRBJ2-1, with TRBD2 as a possible D gene (6 bases). The sequence was obtained from a female donor with Graves disease. The sample in question was peripheral blood mononuclear cells (PBMCs), obtained at new diagnosis, from a patient treated with antithyroid drugs. The CDR3 sequence is CASTWAGRYNEQFF. The DNA for the CDR3 is TGTGCCAGCACCTGGGCGGGACGGTACAATGAGCAGTTCTTC.